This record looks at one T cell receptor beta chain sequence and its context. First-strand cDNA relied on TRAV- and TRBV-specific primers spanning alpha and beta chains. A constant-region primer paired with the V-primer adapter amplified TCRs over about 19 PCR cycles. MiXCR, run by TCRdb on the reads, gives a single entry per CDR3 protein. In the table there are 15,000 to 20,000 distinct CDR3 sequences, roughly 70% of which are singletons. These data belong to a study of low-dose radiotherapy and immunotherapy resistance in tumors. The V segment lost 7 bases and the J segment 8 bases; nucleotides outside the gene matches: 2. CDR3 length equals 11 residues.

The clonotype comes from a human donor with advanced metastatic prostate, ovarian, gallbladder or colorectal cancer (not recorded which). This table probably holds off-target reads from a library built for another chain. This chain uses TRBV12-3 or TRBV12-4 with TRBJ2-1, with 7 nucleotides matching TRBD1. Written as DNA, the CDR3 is TGTGCCAGCATGAGGGGGCATGAGCAGTTCTTC. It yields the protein CASMRGHEQFF.